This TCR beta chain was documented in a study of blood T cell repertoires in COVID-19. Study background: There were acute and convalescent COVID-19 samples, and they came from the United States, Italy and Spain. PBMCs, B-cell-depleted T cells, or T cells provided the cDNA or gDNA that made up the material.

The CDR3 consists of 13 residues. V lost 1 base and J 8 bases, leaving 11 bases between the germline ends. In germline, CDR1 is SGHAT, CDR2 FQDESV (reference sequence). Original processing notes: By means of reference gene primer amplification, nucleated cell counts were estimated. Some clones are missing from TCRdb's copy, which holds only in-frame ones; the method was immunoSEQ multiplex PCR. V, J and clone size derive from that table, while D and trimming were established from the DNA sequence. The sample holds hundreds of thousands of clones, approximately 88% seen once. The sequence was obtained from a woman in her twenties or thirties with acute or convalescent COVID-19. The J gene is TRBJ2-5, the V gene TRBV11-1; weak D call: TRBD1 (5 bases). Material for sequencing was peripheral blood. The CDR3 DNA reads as TGTGCCAGCAGCTTAGGGGTAGGGGCCACCCAGTACTTC. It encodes CASSLGVGATQYF.